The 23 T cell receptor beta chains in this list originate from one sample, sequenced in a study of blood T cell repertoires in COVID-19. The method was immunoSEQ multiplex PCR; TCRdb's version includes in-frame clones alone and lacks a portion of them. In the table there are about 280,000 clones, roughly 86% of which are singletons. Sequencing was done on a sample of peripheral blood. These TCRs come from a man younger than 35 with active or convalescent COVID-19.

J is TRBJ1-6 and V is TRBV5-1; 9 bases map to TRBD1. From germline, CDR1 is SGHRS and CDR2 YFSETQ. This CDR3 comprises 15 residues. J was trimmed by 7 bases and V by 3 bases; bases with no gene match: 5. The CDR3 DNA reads TGCGCCAGCAGCTCCTCAGGGACAGGGAATTCACCCCTCCACTTT. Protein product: CASSSSGTGNSPLHF.

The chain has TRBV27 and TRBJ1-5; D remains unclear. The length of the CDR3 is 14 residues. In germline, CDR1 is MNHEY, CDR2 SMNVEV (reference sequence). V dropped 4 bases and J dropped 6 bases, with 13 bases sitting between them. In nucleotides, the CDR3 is TGTGCCAGCAGTTCATCAAGCTACGGTCAGCCCCAGCATTTT. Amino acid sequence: CASSSSSYGQPQHF.

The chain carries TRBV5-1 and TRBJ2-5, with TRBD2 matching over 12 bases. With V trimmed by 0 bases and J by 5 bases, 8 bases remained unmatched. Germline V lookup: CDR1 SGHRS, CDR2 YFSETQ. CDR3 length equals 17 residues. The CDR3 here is CASSLGLAGAPRETQYF. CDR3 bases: TGCGCCAGCAGCTTGGGACTAGCGGGGGCCCCGAGGGAGACCCAGTACTTC.

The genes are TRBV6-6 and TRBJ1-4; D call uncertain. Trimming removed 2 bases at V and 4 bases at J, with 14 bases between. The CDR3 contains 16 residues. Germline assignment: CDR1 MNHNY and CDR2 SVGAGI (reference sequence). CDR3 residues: CASSYGVGRDNEKLFF. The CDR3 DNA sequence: TGTGCCAGCAGTTACGGGGTAGGGCGGGATAATGAAAAACTGTTTTTT.

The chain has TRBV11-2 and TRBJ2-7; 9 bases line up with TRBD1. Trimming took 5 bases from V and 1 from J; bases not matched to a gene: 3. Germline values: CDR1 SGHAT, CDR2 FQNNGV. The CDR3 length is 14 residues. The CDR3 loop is CASSEGQGSYEQYF. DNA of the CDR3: TGTGCCAGCAGCGAGGGACAGGGATCCTACGAGCAGTACTTC.

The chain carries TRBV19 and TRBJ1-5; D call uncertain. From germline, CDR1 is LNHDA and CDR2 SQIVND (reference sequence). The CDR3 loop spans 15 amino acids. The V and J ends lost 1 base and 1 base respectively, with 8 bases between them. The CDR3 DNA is TGTGCCAGTAGTATAGGAATACGGAGCAATCAGCCCCAGCATTTT. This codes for CASSIGIRSNQPQHF.

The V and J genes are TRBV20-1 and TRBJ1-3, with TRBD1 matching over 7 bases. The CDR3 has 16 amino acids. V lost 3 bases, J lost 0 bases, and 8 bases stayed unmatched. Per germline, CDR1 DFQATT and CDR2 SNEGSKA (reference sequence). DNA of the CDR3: TGCAGTGCTAGTAGGGACAGTTATACCTCTGGAAACACCATATATTTT. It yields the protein CSASRDSYTSGNTIYF.

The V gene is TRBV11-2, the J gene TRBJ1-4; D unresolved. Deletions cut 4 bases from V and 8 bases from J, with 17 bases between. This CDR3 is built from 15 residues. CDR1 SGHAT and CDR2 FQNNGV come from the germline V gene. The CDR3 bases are TGTGCCAGCAGCTCCTTGGGGTCGGGAATGGAAAAACTGTTTTTT. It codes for CASSSLGSGMEKLFF.

For the CDR3, the DNA is TGTGCCAGCAGCTTACTTCGCCAGGGGTTGAAGTACTTC. Amino acids: CASSLLRQGLKYF. The V gene is TRBV7-8, the J gene TRBJ2-7, with D perhaps matching TRBD1 (6 bases). Looked up from germline, CDR1 is SGHVS and CDR2 is FQNEAQ. The CDR3 length is 13 residues. Trimming cost V 2 bases and J 11 bases, with 16 bases left between them.

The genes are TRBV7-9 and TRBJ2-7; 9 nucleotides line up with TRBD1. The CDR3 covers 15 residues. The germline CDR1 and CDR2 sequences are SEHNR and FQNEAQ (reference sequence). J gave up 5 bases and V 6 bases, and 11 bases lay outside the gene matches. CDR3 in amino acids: CASSHVRDRAHEQYF. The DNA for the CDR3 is TGTGCCAGCAGTCACGTCCGGGACAGGGCCCACGAGCAGTACTTC. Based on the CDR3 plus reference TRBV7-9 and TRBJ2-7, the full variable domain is DTGVSQNPRHKITKRGQNVTFRCDPISEHNRLYWYRQTLGQGPEFLTYFQNEAQLEKSRLLSDRFSAERPKGSFSTLEIQRTEQGDSAMYLCASSHVRDRAHEQYFGPGTRLTVT.

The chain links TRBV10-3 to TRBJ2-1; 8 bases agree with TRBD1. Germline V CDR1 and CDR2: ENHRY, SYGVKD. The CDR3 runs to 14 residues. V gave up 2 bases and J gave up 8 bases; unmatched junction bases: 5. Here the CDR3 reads CAISEAGGKDEQFF. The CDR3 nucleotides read TGTGCCATCAGTGAGGCAGGGGGCAAGGATGAGCAGTTCTTC.

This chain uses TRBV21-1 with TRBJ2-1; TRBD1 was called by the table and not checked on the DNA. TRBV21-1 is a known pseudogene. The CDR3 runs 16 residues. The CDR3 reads CASSSGHLASYNEQFF. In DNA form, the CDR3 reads TGTGCCAGCAGCTCAGGCCACCTTGCTTCCTACAATGAGCAGTTCTTC.

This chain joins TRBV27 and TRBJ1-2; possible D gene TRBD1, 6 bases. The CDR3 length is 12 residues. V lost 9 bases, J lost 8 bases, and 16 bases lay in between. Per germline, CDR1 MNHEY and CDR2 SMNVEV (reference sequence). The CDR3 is CASFGGGSGYTF. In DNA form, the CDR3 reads TGTGCCAGTTTCGGGGGGGGCTCAGGCTACACCTTC.

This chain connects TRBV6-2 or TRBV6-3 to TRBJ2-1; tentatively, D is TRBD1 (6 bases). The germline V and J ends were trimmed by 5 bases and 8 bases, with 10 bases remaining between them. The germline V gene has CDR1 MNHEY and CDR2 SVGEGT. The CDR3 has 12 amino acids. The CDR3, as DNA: TGTGCCAGCAGTCCAAGGGGGTATGAGCAGTTCTTC. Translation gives CASSPRGYEQFF.

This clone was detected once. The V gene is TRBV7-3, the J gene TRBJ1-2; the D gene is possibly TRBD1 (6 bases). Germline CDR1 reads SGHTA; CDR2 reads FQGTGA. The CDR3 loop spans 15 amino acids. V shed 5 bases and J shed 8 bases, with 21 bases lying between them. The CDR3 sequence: CASSEATGSHVGYTF. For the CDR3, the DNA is TGTGCCAGCAGCGAAGCAACAGGGTCCCACGTCGGCTACACCTTC.

CDR3 sequence (DNA): TGTGCCAGCAGCCCGAGCGGGCTTGAAGCTTTCTTT. Translating it yields CASSPSGLEAFF. The chain uses TRBV5-4 and TRBJ1-1; D call uncertain. The CDR3 is made up of 12 amino acids. Trimming pared 4 bases from V and 7 bases from J, leaving 11 bases between. Germline-derived CDR1 and CDR2 are SGHNT and YYREEE (reference sequence).

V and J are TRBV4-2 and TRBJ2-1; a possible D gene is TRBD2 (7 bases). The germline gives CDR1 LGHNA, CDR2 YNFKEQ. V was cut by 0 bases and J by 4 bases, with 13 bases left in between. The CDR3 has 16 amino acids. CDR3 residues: CASSQEGGRDYNEQFF. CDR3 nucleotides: TGTGCCAGCAGCCAAGAGGGGGGGCGGGATTACAATGAGCAGTTCTTC.

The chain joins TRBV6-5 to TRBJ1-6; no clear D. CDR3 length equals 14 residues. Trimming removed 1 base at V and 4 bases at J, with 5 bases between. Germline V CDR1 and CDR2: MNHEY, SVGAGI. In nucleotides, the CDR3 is TGTGCCAGCAGTTACTTGTCTTATAATTCACCCCTCCACTTT. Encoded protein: CASSYLSYNSPLHF.

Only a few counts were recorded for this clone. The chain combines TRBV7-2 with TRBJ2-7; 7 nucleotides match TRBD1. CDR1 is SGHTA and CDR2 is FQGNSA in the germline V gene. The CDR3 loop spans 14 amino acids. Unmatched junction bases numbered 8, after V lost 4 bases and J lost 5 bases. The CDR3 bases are TGTGCCAGCAGCTACCTAGGGGGCTATAACGAGCAGTACTTC. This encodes CASSYLGGYNEQYF. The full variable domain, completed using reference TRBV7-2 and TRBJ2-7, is GAGVSQSPSNKVTEKGKDVELRCDPISGHTALYWYRQSLGQGLEFLIYFQGNSAPDKSGLPSDRFSAERTGGSVSTLTIQRTQQEDSAVYLCASSYLGGYNEQYFGPGTRLTVT.

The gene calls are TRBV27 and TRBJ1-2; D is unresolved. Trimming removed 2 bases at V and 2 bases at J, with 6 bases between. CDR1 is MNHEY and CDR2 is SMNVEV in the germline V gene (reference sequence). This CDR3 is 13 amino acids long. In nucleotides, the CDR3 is TGTGCCAGCAGTTTAGGAGCGAACTATGGCTACACCTTC. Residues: CASSLGANYGYTF.

CDR3 nucleotide sequence: TGTGCCAGCAGCCGACATAGCGGGGGAAGCCAAGAGACCCAGTACTTC. This encodes CASSRHSGGSQETQYF. The rearrangement links TRBV3-1 (or the pseudogene TRBV3-2) to TRBJ2-5; the match to TRBD2 covers 9 bases. After removal of 4 bases from V and 1 base from J, the junction contained 7 bases not matched to a gene. The germline CDR1 and CDR2 sequences are LGHDT and YNNKEL (reference sequence). This CDR3 spans 16 amino acids.

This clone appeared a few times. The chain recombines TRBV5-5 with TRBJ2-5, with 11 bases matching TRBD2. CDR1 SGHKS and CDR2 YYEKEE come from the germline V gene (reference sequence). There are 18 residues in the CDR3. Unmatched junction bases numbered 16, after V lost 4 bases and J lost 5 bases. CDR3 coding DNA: TGTGCCAGCAGCCCCTCCGGGACTAGCGGACGAAGGAGGGAGACCCAGTACTTC. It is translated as CASSPSGTSGRRRETQYF.

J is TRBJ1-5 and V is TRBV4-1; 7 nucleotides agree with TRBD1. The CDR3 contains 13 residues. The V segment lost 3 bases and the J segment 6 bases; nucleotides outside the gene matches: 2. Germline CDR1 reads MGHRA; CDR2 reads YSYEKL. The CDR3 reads CASSQTGFQPQHF. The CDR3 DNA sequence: TGCGCCAGCAGCCAGACAGGGTTTCAGCCCCAGCATTTT.